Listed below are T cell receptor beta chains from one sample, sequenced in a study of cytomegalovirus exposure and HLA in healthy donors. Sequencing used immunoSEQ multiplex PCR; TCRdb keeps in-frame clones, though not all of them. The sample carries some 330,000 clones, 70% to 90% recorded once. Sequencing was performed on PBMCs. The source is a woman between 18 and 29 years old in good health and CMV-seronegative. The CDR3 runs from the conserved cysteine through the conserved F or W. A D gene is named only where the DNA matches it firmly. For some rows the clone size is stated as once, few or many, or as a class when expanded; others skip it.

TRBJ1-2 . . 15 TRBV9 CASSVVVGTRDGYTF TGTGCCAGCAGCGTAGTAGTGGGGACTCGGGATGGCTACACCTTC
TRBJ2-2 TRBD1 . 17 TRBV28 CASSFPTGTANTGELFF TGTGCCAGCAGCTTCCCCACCGGGACAGCGAACACCGGGGAGCTGTTTTTT
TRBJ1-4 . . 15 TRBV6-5 CATSSSGGTNEKLFF TGTGCCACCTCCTCCTCGGGGGGCACTAATGAAAAACTGTTTTTT
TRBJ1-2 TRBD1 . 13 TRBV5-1 CASSSGQGDGYTF TGCGCCAGCAGCTCCGGACAGGGAGATGGCTACACCTTC
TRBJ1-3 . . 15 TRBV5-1 CASSPSAGRGNTIYF TGCGCCAGCAGCCCCTCTGCGGGTCGTGGAAACACCATATATTTT
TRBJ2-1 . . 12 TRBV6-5 CASSYSSSEQFF TGTGCCAGCAGTTACTCCTCCAGTGAGCAGTTCTTC
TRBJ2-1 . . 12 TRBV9 CASSDYYNEQFF TGTGCCAGCAGCGATTACTACAATGAGCAGTTCTTC
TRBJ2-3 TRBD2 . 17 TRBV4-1 CASSPGLAGGTGDTQYF TGCGCCAGCAGCCCCGGACTAGCGGGAGGGACTGGGGATACGCAGTATTTT
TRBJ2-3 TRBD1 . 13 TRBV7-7 CASSVTGDDTQYF TGTGCTAGCAGCGTGACAGGGGACGATACGCAGTATTTT
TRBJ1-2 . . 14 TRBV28 CASSTEQGLYGYTF TGTGCCAGCAGCACCGAACAGGGCCTCTATGGCTACACCTTC
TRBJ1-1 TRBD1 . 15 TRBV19 CASTLGQAMNTEAFF TGTGCCAGTACCCTGGGACAGGCGATGAACACTGAAGCTTTCTTT
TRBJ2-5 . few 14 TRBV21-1 CASSNGRAGETQYF TGTGCCAGCAGCAACGGGAGGGCAGGAGAGACCCAGTACTTC
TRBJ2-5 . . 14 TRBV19 CASSSTGIQETQYF TGTGCCAGTAGTTCAACAGGGATCCAAGAGACCCAGTACTTC
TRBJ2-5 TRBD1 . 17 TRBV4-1 CASSQDTGGQGYVTQYF TGCGCCAGCAGCCAAGATACGGGGGGACAGGGGTACGTGACCCAGTACTTC
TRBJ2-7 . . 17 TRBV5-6 CASSLRDGAYPSYEQYF TGTGCCAGCAGCTTACGCGATGGAGCCTATCCTTCCTACGAGCAGTACTTC
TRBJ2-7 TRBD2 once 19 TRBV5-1 CASSRSPGTLAGGPYEQYF TGCGCCAGCAGCCGAAGCCCCGGCACCCTAGCGGGAGGACCCTACGAGCAGTACTTC
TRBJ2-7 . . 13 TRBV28 CASSFTSSYEQYF TGTGCCAGCAGTTTTACCAGCTCCTACGAGCAGTACTTC
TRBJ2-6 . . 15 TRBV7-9 CASSLGTAGANVLTF TGTGCCAGCAGCTTAGGGACAGCTGGGGCCAACGTCCTGACTTTC
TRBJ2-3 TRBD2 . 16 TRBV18 CASSPRLAGATDTQYF TGTGCCAGCTCACCACGGCTAGCGGGAGCCACAGATACGCAGTATTTT
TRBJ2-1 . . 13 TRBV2 CASSDILREEQFF TGTGCCAGCAGTGATATACTGAGGGAGGAGCAGTTCTTC
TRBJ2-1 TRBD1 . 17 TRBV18 CASSPPTGTGDYWEQFF TGTGCCAGCTCACCACCCACCGGGACAGGGGATTATTGGGAGCAGTTCTTC
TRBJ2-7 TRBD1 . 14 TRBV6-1 CASSVGGAGYEQYF TGTGCCAGCAGTGTAGGGGGCGCGGGTTACGAGCAGTACTTC
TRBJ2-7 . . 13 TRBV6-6 CASSLHSGGGQYF TGTGCCAGCAGTTTACATTCGGGTGGTGGGCAGTACTTC
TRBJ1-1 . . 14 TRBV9 CASSPGTPNTEAFF TGTGCCAGCAGCCCGGGGACACCTAACACTGAAGCTTTCTTT
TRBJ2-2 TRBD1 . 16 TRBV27 CASSLRPGTGPGELFF TGTGCCAGCAGTCTCCGTCCCGGGACAGGACCCGGGGAGCTGTTTTTT
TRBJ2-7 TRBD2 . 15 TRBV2 CASRVDGTSGVEQYF TGTGCCAGCAGAGTGGATGGGACTAGCGGTGTCGAGCAGTACTTC
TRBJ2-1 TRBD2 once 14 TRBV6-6 CASSPGLAGDEQFF TGTGCCAGCAGTCCTGGACTAGCGGGAGATGAGCAGTTCTTC
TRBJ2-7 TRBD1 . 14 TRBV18 CASSPRTGSDEQYF TGTGCCAGCTCGCCTAGGACAGGGAGCGACGAGCAGTACTTC
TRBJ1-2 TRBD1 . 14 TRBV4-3 CASSQQTGEDGYTF TGCGCCAGCAGCCAACAGACAGGGGAAGATGGCTACACCTTC
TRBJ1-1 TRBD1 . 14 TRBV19 CASSRTGGGAEAFF TGTGCCAGTAGTAGGACAGGGGGCGGGGCTGAAGCTTTCTTT
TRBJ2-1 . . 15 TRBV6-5 CASSYSGTYYNEQFF TGTGCCAGCAGTTACTCAGGGACTTATTACAATGAGCAGTTCTTC
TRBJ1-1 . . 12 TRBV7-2 CASTTYLSEAFF TGTGCCAGCACCACTTACCTGAGTGAAGCTTTCTTT
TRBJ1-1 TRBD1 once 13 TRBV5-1 CASSQGQVVEAFF TGCGCCAGCAGCCAGGGACAGGTTGTGGAAGCTTTCTTT
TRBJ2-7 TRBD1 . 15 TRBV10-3 CAISDRGQGVYEQYF TGTGCCATCAGTGACAGGGGACAGGGCGTCTACGAGCAGTACTTC
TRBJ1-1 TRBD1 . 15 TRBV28 CASSLGDRANTEAFF TGTGCCAGCAGTTTAGGGGACAGGGCGAACACTGAAGCTTTCTTT
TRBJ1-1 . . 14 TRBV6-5 CASSYSSGWTEAFF TGTGCCAGCAGTTACTCGTCAGGGTGGACTGAAGCTTTCTTT
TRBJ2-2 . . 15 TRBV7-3 CASSLLGSNTGELFF TGTGCCAGCAGCTTATTGGGCTCTAACACCGGGGAGCTGTTTTTT
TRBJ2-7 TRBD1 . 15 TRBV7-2 CASSRAGGGVYEQYF TGTGCCAGCAGCCGGGCAGGGGGTGGAGTTTACGAGCAGTACTTC
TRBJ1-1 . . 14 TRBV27 CASGRPQVNTEAFF TGTGCCAGCGGGAGACCCCAGGTGAACACTGAAGCTTTCTTT
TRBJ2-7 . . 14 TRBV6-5 CASSYYRGGYEQYF TGTGCCAGCAGTTATTACAGGGGAGGCTACGAGCAGTACTTC
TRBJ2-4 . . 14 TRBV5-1 CASSGLALGNIQYF TGTGCCAGCAGCGGTCTAGCGCTAGGAAACATTCAGTACTTC
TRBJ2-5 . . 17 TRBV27 CASSGAGRGTYQETQYF TGTGCCAGCAGTGGGGCCGGCCGGGGGACGTACCAAGAGACCCAGTACTTC
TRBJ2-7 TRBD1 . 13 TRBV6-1 CASGGQGEGEQYF TGTGCCAGCGGGGGACAGGGCGAGGGCGAGCAGTACTTC
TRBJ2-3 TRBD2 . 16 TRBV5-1 CASSLATSGRTDTQYF TGCGCCAGCAGCTTGGCTACTAGCGGACGCACAGATACGCAGTATTTT
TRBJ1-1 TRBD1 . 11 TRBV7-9 CASSPQGPAFF TGTGCCAGCAGCCCACAGGGGCCGGCTTTCTTT
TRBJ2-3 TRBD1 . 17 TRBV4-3 CASSQDTGTDITDTQYF TGCGCCAGCAGCCAGGACACCGGGACAGACATCACAGATACGCAGTATTTT
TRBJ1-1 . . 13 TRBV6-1 CASSETLQTEAFF TGTGCCAGCAGTGAAACCCTGCAGACTGAAGCTTTCTTT
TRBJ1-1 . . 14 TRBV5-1 CASSLHREGTEAFF TGCGCCAGCAGCTTGCACAGGGAAGGGACTGAAGCTTTCTTT
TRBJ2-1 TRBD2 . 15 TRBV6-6 CASSYGASGNNEQFF TGTGCCAGCAGTTACGGGGCTAGCGGTAACAATGAGCAGTTCTTC
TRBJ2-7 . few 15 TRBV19 CASSIEQGSSYEQYF TGTGCCAGTAGTATAGAGCAGGGAAGCTCCTACGAGCAGTACTTC
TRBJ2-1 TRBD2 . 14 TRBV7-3 CASSLGLAGNEQFF TGTGCCAGCAGCTTAGGACTAGCGGGGAATGAGCAGTTCTTC
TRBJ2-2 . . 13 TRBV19 CASSPVYTGELFF TGTGCCAGTAGTCCAGTGTACACCGGGGAGCTGTTTTTT
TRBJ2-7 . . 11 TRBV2 CASSDFYEQYF TGTGCCAGCAGTGACTTCTACGAGCAGTACTTC
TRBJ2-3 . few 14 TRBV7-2 CASSLDQGIDTQYF TGTGCCAGCAGCTTAGATCAGGGTATTGATACGCAGTATTTT
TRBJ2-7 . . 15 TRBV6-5 CASSYSPGGGGEQYF TGTGCCAGCAGTTACTCCCCAGGCGGGGGCGGCGAGCAGTACTTC
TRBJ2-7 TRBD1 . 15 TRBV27 CASGGRGRVPYEQYF TGTGCCAGCGGGGGCAGGGGGCGCGTCCCCTACGAGCAGTACTTC
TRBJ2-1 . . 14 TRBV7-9 CASSLVPGSNEQFF TGTGCCAGCAGCTTAGTTCCAGGTAGCAATGAGCAGTTCTTC